This T cell receptor (beta chain) was captured by sequencing in a study of cytomegalovirus exposure and HLA in healthy donors. General observations from the study: TRBV6-2, TRBV6-3 and some other V segments were unresolvable in 87-base-pair reads.

This CDR3 region has 15 residues. The V and J ends lost 6 bases and 1 base respectively, with 15 bases between them. Germline assignment: CDR1 MNHEY and CDR2 SMNVEV (reference sequence). On this clone: Its antigen is as yet unknown.

The PCR used 60 Vbeta and 13 Jbeta primers. The table came from immunoSEQ multiplex PCR; TCRdb's copy has only in-frame clones and leaves some out. The table shows about 130,000 clones, with 72% occurring only once. The sample was PBMCs. The source of this sequence is a man aged 50 to 59 in good health and CMV-seropositive. The gene calls are TRBV27 and TRBJ1-1, with unresolved D. The CDR3 here is CASRPNTGKNTEAFF. CDR3 coding DNA: TGTGCCAGCAGACCCAACACGGGAAAGAACACTGAAGCTTTCTTT.